The source of this TCR beta chain is a study of graft-versus-host responses after intestinal transplantation. Findings and limits, study-wide: Detection of GvH clones occurred in recipient marrow, and some had their first appearance in ileum or blood. Some patients had graft-donor T cell macrochimerism. In their allografts, the ratios of graft-versus-host to host-versus-graft T cell clones were high.

With regard to this clone: Its antigen is undetermined.

The data were produced by immunoSEQ multiplex PCR, yet TCRdb's version contains in-frame clones alone and is incomplete. The data contain under 90,000 clones, over 80% of them singletons. This CDR3 comprises 14 residues. The chain couples TRBV21-1 to TRBJ2-5. TRBV21-1 is listed as a pseudogene. The starting material was PBMCs, obtained 98 days after intestinal transplantation. The source is a human patient who received an intestinal transplant, so some T cells may come from the graft donor. DNA for the CDR3: TGTGCCAGCAGCGACCGGGCCCCCCAAGAGACCCAGTACTTC. Translation gives CASSDRAPQETQYF.